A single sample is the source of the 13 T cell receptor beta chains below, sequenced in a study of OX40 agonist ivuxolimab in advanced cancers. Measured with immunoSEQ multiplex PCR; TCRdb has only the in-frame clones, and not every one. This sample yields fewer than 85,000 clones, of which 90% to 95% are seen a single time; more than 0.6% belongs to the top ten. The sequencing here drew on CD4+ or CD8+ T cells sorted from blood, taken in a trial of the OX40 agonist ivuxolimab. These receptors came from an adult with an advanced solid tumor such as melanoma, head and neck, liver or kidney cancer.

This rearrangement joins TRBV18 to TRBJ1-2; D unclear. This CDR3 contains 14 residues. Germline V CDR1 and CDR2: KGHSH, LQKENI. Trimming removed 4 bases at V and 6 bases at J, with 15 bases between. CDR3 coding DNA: TGTGCCAGCTCACAATCCGGGCCCAGCCATGGCTACACCTTC. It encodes CASSQSGPSHGYTF.

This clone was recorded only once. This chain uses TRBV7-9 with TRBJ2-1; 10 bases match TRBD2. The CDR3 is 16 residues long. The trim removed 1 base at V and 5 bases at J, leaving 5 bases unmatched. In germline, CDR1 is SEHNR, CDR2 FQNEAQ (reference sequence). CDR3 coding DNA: TGTGCCAGCAGCTTAGTGAGCGGGAGGGCCGACAATGAGCAGTTCTTC. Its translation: CASSLVSGRADNEQFF.

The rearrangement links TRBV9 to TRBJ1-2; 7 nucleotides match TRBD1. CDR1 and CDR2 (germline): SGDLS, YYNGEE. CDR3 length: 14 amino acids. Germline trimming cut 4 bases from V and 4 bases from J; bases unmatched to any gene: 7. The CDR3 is CASSPRTGAYGYTF. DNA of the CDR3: TGTGCCAGCAGCCCCCGGACAGGCGCCTATGGCTACACCTTC.

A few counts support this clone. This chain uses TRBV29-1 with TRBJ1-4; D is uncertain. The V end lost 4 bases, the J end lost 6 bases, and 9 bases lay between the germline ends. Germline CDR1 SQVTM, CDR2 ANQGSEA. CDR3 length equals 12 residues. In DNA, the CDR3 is TGCAGCGTTGGGTCTAGTCATGAAAAACTGTTTTTT. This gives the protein CSVGSSHEKLFF.

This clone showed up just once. CDR3 in amino acids: CAWSIYKRARERMTQHF. CDR3 coding DNA: TGTGCCTGGAGTATTTATAAGAGGGCCCGGGAGAGGATGACCCAGCATTTT. The chain employs TRBV30 and TRBJ1-5; D gene unclear. The germline V gene has CDR1 GTSNPN and CDR2 SVGIG (reference sequence). The V end was cut by 2 bases, the J end by 11 bases, with 28 bases between. This CDR3 has 17 residues.

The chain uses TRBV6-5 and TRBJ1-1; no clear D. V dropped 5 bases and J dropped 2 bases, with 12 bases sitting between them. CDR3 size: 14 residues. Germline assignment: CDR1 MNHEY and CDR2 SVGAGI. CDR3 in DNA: TGTGCCAGCAGTCCCCCGACATTTAACACTGAAGCTTTCTTT. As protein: CASSPPTFNTEAFF.

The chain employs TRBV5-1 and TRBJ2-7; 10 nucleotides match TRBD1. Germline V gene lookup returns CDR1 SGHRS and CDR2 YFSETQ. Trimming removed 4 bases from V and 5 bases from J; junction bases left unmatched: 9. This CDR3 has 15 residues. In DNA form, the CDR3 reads TGCGCCAGCAGCCCCGGGACAGGGGTATCGCACGAGCAGTACTTC. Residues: CASSPGTGVSHEQYF.

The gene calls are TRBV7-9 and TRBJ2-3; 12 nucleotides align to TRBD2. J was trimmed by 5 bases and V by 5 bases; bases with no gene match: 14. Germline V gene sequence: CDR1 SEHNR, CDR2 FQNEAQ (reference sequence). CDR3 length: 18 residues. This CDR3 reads CASSLGRLAGVGQDTQYF. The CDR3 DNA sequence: TGTGCCAGCAGCCTGGGCAGACTAGCGGGAGTAGGTCAAGATACGCAGTATTTT.

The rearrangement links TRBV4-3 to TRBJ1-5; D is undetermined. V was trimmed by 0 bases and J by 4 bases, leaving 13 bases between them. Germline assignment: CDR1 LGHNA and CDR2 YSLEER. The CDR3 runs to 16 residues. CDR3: CASSQDGGFGNQPQHF. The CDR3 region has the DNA TGCGCCAGCAGCCAAGATGGAGGGTTTGGTAATCAGCCCCAGCATTTT.

Here the CDR3 DNA reads TGTGCCAGCAGCGTAGGCTTAAACAGGGCCTACAATGAGCAGTTCTTC. Translation gives CASSVGLNRAYNEQFF. The chain joins TRBV9 to TRBJ2-1, with a tentative D call TRBD1 (6 bases). Germline CDR1 SGDLS, CDR2 YYNGEE. The CDR3 totals 16 residues. The V gene lost 0 bases and the J gene lost 2 bases, with 12 bases spanning the gap.

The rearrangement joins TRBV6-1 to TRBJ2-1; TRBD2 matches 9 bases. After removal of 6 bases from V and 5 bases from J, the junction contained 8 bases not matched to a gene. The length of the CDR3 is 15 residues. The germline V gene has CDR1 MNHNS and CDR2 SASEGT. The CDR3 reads CASRRAGGANNEQFF. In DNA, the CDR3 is TGTGCCAGCAGGAGAGCGGGAGGAGCTAACAATGAGCAGTTCTTC.

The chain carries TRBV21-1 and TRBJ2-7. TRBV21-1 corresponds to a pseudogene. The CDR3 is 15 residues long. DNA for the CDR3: TGTGCCAGCAGCAAAGCGAGAGAGGGACGTATACAGCAGTACTTC. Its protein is CASSKAREGRIQQYF.

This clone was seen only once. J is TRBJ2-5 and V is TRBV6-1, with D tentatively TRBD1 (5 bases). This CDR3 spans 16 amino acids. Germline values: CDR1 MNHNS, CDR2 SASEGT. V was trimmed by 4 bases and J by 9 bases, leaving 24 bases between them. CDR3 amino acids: CASSGTGLPSKGPQYF. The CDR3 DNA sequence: TGTGCCAGCAGTGGTACAGGCTTGCCCAGCAAGGGGCCCCAGTACTTC.